Listed here are 10 T cell receptor beta chains from one sample, sequenced in a study of regulatory T cells in long-lasting Graves disease. Indicated time point: persistent/refractory GD, antithyroid drugs over 5 years with positive TRAb. There was RNA extracted from PBMCs, and the TCR library was made from it. Construction of the TCR beta libraries employed iRepertoire HTBI primers in conjunction with Arm-PCR of CDR3 regions. TCRdb ran MiXCR on the multiplex PCR reads and lists one entry per CDR3 protein. The sample includes 600,000 to 850,000 distinct CDR3 sequences, 25% to 30% seen only once; the top ten take about 40%. Specimen: peripheral blood mononuclear cells (PBMCs), collected when the disease was refractory, from a patient treated with antithyroid drugs. These receptors all stem from a female donor with Graves disease.

The genes are TRBV6-2 or TRBV6-3 and TRBJ2-2; D is tentatively TRBD1 or TRBD2 (5 bases each). The CDR3 extends over 16 amino acids. V was clipped by 6 bases and J by 8 bases, with 22 bases between them. CDR1 MNHEY and CDR2 SVGEGT come from the germline V gene. This CDR3 reads CASRYPGDPRSGELFF. CDR3 DNA: TGTGCCAGCAGATACCCCGGGGACCCAAGGTCAGGGGAGCTGTTTTTT.

This clonotype was counted between two and nine times. This chain links TRBV7-9 with TRBJ1-2; 12 bases agree with TRBD1. In germline, CDR1 is SEHNR, CDR2 FQNEAQ (reference sequence). The CDR3 is 16 amino acids. V dropped 5 bases and J dropped 5; count of bases not matched to a gene: 9. Written as DNA, the CDR3 is TGTGCCAGCAGCCGGGACAGGGGGCACCCCCGGTATGGCTACACCTTC. Its translation: CASSRDRGHPRYGYTF.

The chain carries TRBV9 and TRBJ1-5, with no clear D. The germline gives CDR1 SGDLS, CDR2 YYNGEE. CDR3 length equals 14 residues. V was trimmed by 7 bases and J by 9 bases, leaving 20 bases between them. The CDR3 bases are TGTGCCAGCTCCTCGAGCGGCAGTGAAGGGCCCCAGCATTTT. It yields the protein CASSSSGSEGPQHF.

This clonotype was found a few times. The chain carries TRBV30 and TRBJ2-5; D tentatively reads TRBD1 or TRBD2 (5 bases each). V was cut by 2 bases and J by 4 bases, with 11 bases left in between. Germline CDR1 GTSNPN, CDR2 SVGIG (reference sequence). There are 13 residues in the CDR3. The chain's CDR3 is CAWSPLGVETQYF. The CDR3 DNA reads as TGTGCCTGGAGTCCACTGGGGGTAGAGACCCAGTACTTC.

This rearrangement joins TRBV11-2 to TRBJ1-1; D gene ambiguous. The germline V and J ends were trimmed by 5 bases and 1 base, with 17 bases remaining between them. Per germline, CDR1 SGHAT and CDR2 FQNNGV. CDR3 length: 16 amino acids. CDR3 region: CASSEQLPDKNTEAFF. For the CDR3, the DNA is TGTGCCAGCAGCGAACAGCTCCCAGATAAGAACACTGAAGCTTTCTTT.

The CDR3 loop reads CAWSGGSQETQYF. The CDR3 nucleotides read TGTGCCTGGAGTGGGGGGTCCCAAGAGACCCAGTACTTC. The chain is built from TRBV30 and TRBJ2-5, with D possibly called TRBD1 or TRBD2 (5 bases each). Germline V lookup: CDR1 GTSNPN, CDR2 SVGIG (reference sequence). Trimming took off 1 base at V and 1 base at J, with 7 bases between the two ends. The CDR3 covers 13 residues.

This chain joins TRBV20-1 and TRBJ1-1; the D is unclear. The V end lost 3 bases, the J end lost 4 bases, and 15 bases lay between the germline ends. This CDR3 is 14 amino acids long. Germline V gene lookup returns CDR1 DFQATT and CDR2 SNEGSKA (reference sequence). The CDR3 here is CSASLGSLGTEAFF. The CDR3 DNA reads TGCAGTGCTAGTCTTGGCTCACTGGGCACTGAAGCTTTCTTT.

The V gene is TRBV2, the J gene TRBJ2-2; D might be TRBD2 (6 bases). CDR1 SNHLY and CDR2 FYNNEI come from the germline V gene. This CDR3 region has 13 residues. Trimming pared 5 bases from V and 6 bases from J, leaving 10 bases between. The CDR3 loop is CASSRLAPGELFF. DNA for the CDR3: TGTGCCAGCAGTCGGCTAGCGCCCGGGGAGCTGTTTTTT. The entire variable domain, with the rest obtained from reference TRBV2 and TRBJ2-2, is as follows: EPEVTQTPSHQVTQMGQEVILRCVPISNHLYFYWYRQILGQKVEFLVSFYNNEISEKSEIFDDQFSVERPDGSNFTLKIRSTKLEDSAMYFCASSRLAPGELFFGEGSRLTVL.

Regarding this clonotype: A read error may produce the germline difference seen at one junction end. J is TRBJ1-1 and V is TRBV6-1, with D unclear. This CDR3 has 14 amino acids. CDR1 is MNHNS, CDR2 SASEGT, per germline. The CDR3 DNA reads as TGTGCCAGCAGTGGTATGTTTTGGAACACTGGAGCTTTCTTT. It specifies CASSGMFWNTGAFF.

V is TRBV19 and J is TRBJ1-1; a weak D match, TRBD1 (5 bases). V lost 8 bases and J lost 1, with 14 bases in between. Germline V gene sequence: CDR1 LNHDA, CDR2 SQIVND (reference sequence). The CDR3 has 14 residues. CDR3 sequence: CASRGARKNTEAFF. The CDR3 DNA follows: TGTGCCAGTCGAGGGGCGAGGAAGAACACTGAAGCTTTCTTT.